This T cell receptor (beta chain) was recorded in a study of shared clonotypes between healthy human individuals. Trimming at V came to 3 bases and at J to 5 bases, leaving 4 bases not matched to a gene. The CDR3 consists of 15 residues. Germline CDR1 LNHDA, CDR2 SQIVND (reference sequence). A word on this clone: This same CDR3 is encoded by further DNA sequences in the sample.

At deep level, the assay was performed. The table came from immunoSEQ multiplex PCR; TCRdb's copy has only in-frame clones and leaves some out. The data show millions of clones, around 94% seen once. The sample taken for sequencing was naive CD4+ T cells sorted from blood. Specified subset: CD45RA+ positively selected. This sequence originates from a man between 18 and 29 years old in good health. The V call is TRBV19, the J call TRBJ1-6, with 7 bases that match TRBD1. CDR3: CASSMVDRDNSPLHF. DNA for the CDR3: TGTGCCAGTAGTATGGTAGACAGGGATAATTCACCCCTCCACTTT. The complete variable domain, with remaining parts taken from reference TRBV19 and TRBJ1-6, reads DGGITQSPKYLFRKEGQNVTLSCEQNLNHDAMYWYRQDPGQGLRLIYYSQIVNDFQKGDIAEGYSVSREKKESFPLTVTSAQKNPTAFYLCASSMVDRDNSPLHFGNGTRLTVT.